The 2 T cell receptor beta chains reported below all come from one sample, sequenced in a study of T cells expressing NK-cell markers. TCRdb reprocessed the 5' RACE reads, with one entry per CDR3 protein and no DNA. The sample data list 150,000 to 200,000 distinct CDR3 sequences. Sequencing was carried out using blood T cells: a sorted CD56 or NKG2C T cell subset, CD4+ or CD8+ T cells, or bulk PBMC T cells (not recorded which). These receptors all stem from a woman between 18 and 75 years old in good health.

The V gene is TRBV7-9, the J gene TRBJ1-1; TCRdb returns TRBD1, unconfirmable since there is no DNA. The CDR3 spans 15 residues. The germline gives CDR1 SEHNR, CDR2 FQNEAQ (reference sequence). The CDR3 region is CASSLTRTANTEAFF.

This CDR3 reads CASSRQGNTEAFF. The V and J genes are TRBV7-3 and TRBJ1-1; TCRdb's assignment of TRBD1 cannot be checked, as there is no DNA. Germline V gives CDR1 SGHTA, CDR2 FQGTGA. CDR3 size: 13 residues.